Described below is a single T cell receptor beta chain sequence and its context. Its antigen is undetermined. This specimen belongs to a study of CD8 T cells in ankylosing spondylitis. Overall study findings and caveats: About 8 highly homologous variants formed a TCR beta motif that appeared characteristic of ankylosing spondylitis blood. Disease-linked clones reportedly concentrated significantly in matched ankylosing spondylitis synovial fluid.

CDR3 size: 18 residues. V lost 8 bases to trimming and J lost 3 bases; unmatched junction nucleotides: 15. Germline V gene data show CDR1 as SGHAT and CDR2 as FQDESV (reference sequence). Quantitative 5'-RACE with molecular barcodes generated TCR beta libraries. In TCRdb, the 5' RACE reads were re-called with MiXCR into one record per CDR3 protein. The table has more than 400,000 distinct CDR3 sequences, approximately 5% seen once. The TCR sequence derives from a male donor with ankylosing spondylitis. The J gene is TRBJ2-3, the V gene TRBV11-1; TRBD2 aligns across 12 bases. The source material was blood, either unsorted or a sorted T cell fraction (not recorded which). CDR3 bases: TGTGCCAGCGGCAGAAAGGTGACTAGCGGGAGTGTAACAGATACGCAGTATTTT. Its protein is CASGRKVTSGSVTDTQYF.